This T cell receptor beta chain was recorded in a study of CXCR3-negative and CXCR3-positive naive CD8 T cells. Study conclusions and caveats: In naive cells, CXCR3-negative and CXCR3-positive subsets had similar TRBV-TRBJ usage; memory cells differed. Naive cells that were CXCR3-positive had more hydrophobic TRB CDR3s (compared with CXCR3-negative naive cells). Both naive subsets showed comparably high diversity, and memory CD8+ cells showed much lower diversity. Partially decreased CXCR3 expression was recorded after cryopreservation, and fresh PBMCs were used in most assays.

As to this clonotype: The antigen remains undetermined.

It was by 5' RACE with UMI labels that the TRB cDNA libraries were prepared. TCRdb re-called the 5' RACE reads and shows each CDR3 protein once, DNA omitted. The listing records some 99,000 distinct CDR3 sequences. Germline lookup yields CDR1 SNHLY and CDR2 FYNNEI. The CDR3 extends over 15 amino acids. Sample: naive CXCR3+ CD8+ T cells from blood. Subset denoted: CD45RO-CCR7+CD27+CD95- naive CD8+ T cells expressing CXCR3 (TNR3+). This sequence originates from a human donor in good health. Some clones in this sample may be carry-over from other donors' samples. The rearrangement joins TRBV2 to TRBJ2-7; TCRdb lists TRBD1, though no DNA is available to test this call. CDR3: CASSEARGQGLEQYF.